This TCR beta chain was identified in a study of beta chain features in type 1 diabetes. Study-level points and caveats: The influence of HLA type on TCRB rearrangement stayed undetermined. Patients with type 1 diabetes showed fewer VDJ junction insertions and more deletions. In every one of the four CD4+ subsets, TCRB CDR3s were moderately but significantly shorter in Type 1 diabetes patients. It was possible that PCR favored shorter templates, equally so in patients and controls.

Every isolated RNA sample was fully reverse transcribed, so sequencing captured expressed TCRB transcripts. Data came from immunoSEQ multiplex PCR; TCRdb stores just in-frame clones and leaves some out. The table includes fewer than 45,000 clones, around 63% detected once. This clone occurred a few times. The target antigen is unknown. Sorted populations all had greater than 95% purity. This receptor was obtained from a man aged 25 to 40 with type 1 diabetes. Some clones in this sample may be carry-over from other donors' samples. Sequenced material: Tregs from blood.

The DNA for the CDR3 is TGTGCCAGCAGTTTGAAACCGGGACAGGGGGCCCCCGGGGAGCTGTTTTTT. Translating it yields CASSLKPGQGAPGELFF. V and J are TRBV7-9 and TRBJ2-2; 12 nucleotides match TRBD1. V shed 6 bases and J 6 bases; nucleotides not matched to a gene: 11. Germline CDR1 reads SEHNR; CDR2 reads FQNEAQ (reference sequence). This CDR3 spans 17 amino acids.